These 6 T cell receptor beta chains share one sample of origin, sequenced in a study of cytomegalovirus exposure and HLA in healthy donors. The PCR had 60 Vbeta and 13 Jbeta primers. Libraries were prepared by immunoSEQ multiplex PCR; TCRdb keeps only in-frame clonotypes and omits some of them. The sample shows some 180,000 clones, about 10% of them seen only once. The sequenced material came from PBMCs. The receptors were gathered from a woman aged 25 to 39 in good health and CMV-seropositive.

The rearrangement links TRBV7-9 to TRBJ2-3; TRBD1 matches at 7 bases. The CDR3 has 16 amino acids. Per the germline V gene, CDR1 is SEHNR and CDR2 is FQNEAQ (reference sequence). With 5 bases clipped from V and 6 bases from J, the junction kept 14 bases outside the gene matches. This CDR3 reads CASSRFQGDGGDTQYF. CDR3 bases: TGTGCCAGCAGCCGATTCCAGGGGGATGGTGGGGATACGCAGTATTTT.

This clone was counted only a few times. This chain uses TRBV7-8 with TRBJ1-3, with a weak D call TRBD1 (6 bases). V was cut by 1 base and J by 4 bases, with 14 bases left in between. The CDR3 has 16 amino acids. The germline gives CDR1 SGHVS, CDR2 FQNEAQ. The CDR3 DNA sequence: TGTGCCAGCAGCTTAGGAAGCAGGGGTGACGGAAACACCATATATTTT. Residues: CASSLGSRGDGNTIYF. Full variable domain (remainder filled in from reference TRBV7-8 and TRBJ1-3): GAGVSQSPRYKVAKRGQDVALRCDPISGHVSLFWYQQALGQGPEFLTYFQNEAQLDKSGLPSDRFFAERPEGSVSTLKIQRTQQEDSAVYLCASSLGSRGDGNTIYFGEGSWLTVV.

This clone was detected only a few times. In nucleotides, the CDR3 is TGTGCCAGCAGCTTTTCGACCGGGATCGGCAAAAACATTCAGTACTTC. Translated, it gives CASSFSTGIGKNIQYF. V and J are TRBV13 and TRBJ2-4; TRBD2 is a possible D gene (5 bases). The CDR3 length is 16 residues. V lost 3 bases and J 3 bases, leaving 15 bases between the germline ends. CDR1 is PRHDT, CDR2 FYEKMQ, per germline (reference sequence).

The chain carries TRBV25-1 and TRBJ2-5, with 8 bases aligning to TRBD2. The CDR3 sequence is 16 residues long. The germline CDR1 and CDR2 sequences are MGHDK and SYGVNS. V lost 2 bases and J lost 10; bases outside the gene matches: 15. The CDR3 protein is CASSELGAGLGGGQYF. Written as DNA, the CDR3 is TGTGCCAGCAGTGAACTGGGGGCGGGGCTCGGGGGGGGCCAGTACTTC.

This clone occurred a few times. The chain has TRBV7-9 and TRBJ1-4; a weak D match, TRBD1 (5 bases). CDR3 length: 15 residues. Trimming took 2 bases from V and 1 from J, leaving 8 bases between them. Germline V lookup: CDR1 SEHNR, CDR2 FQNEAQ (reference sequence). The DNA for the CDR3 is TGTGCCAGCAGCTTATCCGGGGGAACTAATGAAAAACTGTTTTTT. It yields the protein CASSLSGGTNEKLFF.

The rearrangement links TRBV9 to TRBJ2-1, with 9 nucleotides matching TRBD2. Germline loops: CDR1 SGDLS, CDR2 YYNGEE. J was trimmed by 4 bases and V by 0 bases; bases with no gene match: 5. CDR3 length: 16 amino acids. The CDR3 sequence is CASSVASSGMYNEQFF. CDR3 sequence (DNA): TGTGCCAGCAGCGTAGCCTCTAGCGGGATGTACAATGAGCAGTTCTTC.